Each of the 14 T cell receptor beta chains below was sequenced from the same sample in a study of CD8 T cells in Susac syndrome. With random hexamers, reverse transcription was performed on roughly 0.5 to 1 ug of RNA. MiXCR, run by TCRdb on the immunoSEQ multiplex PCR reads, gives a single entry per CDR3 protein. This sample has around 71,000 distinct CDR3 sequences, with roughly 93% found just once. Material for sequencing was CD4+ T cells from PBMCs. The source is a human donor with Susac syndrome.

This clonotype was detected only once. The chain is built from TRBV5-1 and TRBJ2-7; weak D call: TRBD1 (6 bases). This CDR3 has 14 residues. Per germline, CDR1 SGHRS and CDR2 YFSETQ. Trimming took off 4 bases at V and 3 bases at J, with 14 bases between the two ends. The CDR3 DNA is TGCGCCAGCAGCACACAGGGCCCCCACTACGAGCAGTACTTC. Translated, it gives CASSTQGPHYEQYF. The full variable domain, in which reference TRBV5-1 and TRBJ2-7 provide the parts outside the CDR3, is KAGVTQTPRYLIKTRGQQVTLSCSPISGHRSVSWYQQTPGQGLQFLFEYFSETQRNKGNFPGRFSGRQFSNSRSEMNVSTLELGDSALYLCASSTQGPHYEQYFGPGTRLTVT.

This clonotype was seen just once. CDR3 amino acids: CSASDPMGNEQFF. The CDR3 region has the DNA TGCAGTGCTTCGGACCCGATGGGGAATGAGCAGTTCTTC. This chain connects TRBV20-1 to TRBJ2-1; D uncertain. The CDR3 contains 13 residues. V was cut by 5 bases and J by 7 bases, with 15 bases left in between. The germline V gene has CDR1 DFQATT and CDR2 SNEGSKA (reference sequence).

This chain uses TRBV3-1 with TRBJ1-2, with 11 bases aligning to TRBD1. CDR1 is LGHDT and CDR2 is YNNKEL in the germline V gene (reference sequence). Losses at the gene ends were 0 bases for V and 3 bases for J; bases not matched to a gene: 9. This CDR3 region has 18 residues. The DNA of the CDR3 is TGTGCCAGCAGCCAAGATCAGGACAGGGGGCGTTGGTACTATGGCTACACCTTC. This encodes CASSQDQDRGRWYYGYTF.

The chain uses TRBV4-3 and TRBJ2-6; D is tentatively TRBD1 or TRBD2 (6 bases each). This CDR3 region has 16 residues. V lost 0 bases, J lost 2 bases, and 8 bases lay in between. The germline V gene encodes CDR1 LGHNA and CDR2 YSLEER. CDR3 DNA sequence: TGCGCCAGCAGCCAAGAGGGGGGCCCTGGGGCCAACGTCCTGACTTTC. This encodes CASSQEGGPGANVLTF.

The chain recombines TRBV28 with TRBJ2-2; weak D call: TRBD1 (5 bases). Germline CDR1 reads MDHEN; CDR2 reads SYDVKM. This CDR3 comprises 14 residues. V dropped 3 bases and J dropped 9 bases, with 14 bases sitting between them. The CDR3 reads CASSFSLTVRELFF. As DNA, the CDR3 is TGTGCCAGCAGTTTCTCTTTGACAGTCCGGGAGCTGTTTTTT.

This chain's CDR3 is CASSFLTQRGTDTQYF. CDR3 coding DNA: TGTGCCAGCAGCTTCCTGACCCAAAGGGGCACAGATACGCAGTATTTT. This chain links TRBV5-4 with TRBJ2-3; D not certain. With 2 bases removed from V and 1 base from J, the gap between germline ends came to 14 bases. Germline V gives CDR1 SGHNT, CDR2 YYREEE (reference sequence). This CDR3 has 16 residues. The full variable domain, with the rest looked up from reference TRBV5-4 and TRBJ2-3, is ETGVTQSPTHLIKTRGQQVTLRCSSQSGHNTVSWYQQALGQGPQFIFQYYREEENGRGNFPPRFSGLQFPNYSSELNVNALELDDSALYLCASSFLTQRGTDTQYFGPGTRLTVL.

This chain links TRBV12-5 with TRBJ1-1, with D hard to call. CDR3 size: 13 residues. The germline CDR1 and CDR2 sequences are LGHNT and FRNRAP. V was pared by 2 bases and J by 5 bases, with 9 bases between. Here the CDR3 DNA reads TGTGCTAGTGGTTTGTTCCCCGGGACTGAAGCTTTCTTT. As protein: CASGLFPGTEAFF.

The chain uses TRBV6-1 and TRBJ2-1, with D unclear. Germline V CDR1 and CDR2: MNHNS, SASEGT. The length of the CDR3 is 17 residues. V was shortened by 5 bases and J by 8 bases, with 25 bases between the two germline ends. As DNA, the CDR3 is TGTGCCAGCAGTAGAAGAGTTTGGTCCCCGAGGATCGATGAGCAGTTCTTC. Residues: CASSRRVWSPRIDEQFF.

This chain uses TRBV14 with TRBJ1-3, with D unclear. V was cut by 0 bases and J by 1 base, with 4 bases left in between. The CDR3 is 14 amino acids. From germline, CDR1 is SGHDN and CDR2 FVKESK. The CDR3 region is CASSQDVSGNTIYF. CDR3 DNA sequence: TGTGCCAGCAGCCAAGATGTATCTGGAAACACCATATATTTT.

In DNA form, the CDR3 reads TGCAGCGCCCGGGAGGTAGCGAACTATGGCTACACCTTC. Its translation: CSAREVANYGYTF. The gene calls are TRBV29-1 and TRBJ1-2, with unresolved D. The germline V gene has CDR1 SQVTM and CDR2 ANQGSEA. This CDR3 is 13 amino acids long. The V gene lost 7 bases and the J gene lost 2 bases, with 14 bases spanning the gap.

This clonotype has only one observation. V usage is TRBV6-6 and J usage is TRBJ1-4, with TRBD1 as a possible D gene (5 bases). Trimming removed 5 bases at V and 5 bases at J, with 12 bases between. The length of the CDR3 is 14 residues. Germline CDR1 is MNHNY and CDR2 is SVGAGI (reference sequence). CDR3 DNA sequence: TGTGCCAGCAGTCGGGACCTTTCCAATGAAAAACTGTTTTTT. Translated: CASSRDLSNEKLFF.

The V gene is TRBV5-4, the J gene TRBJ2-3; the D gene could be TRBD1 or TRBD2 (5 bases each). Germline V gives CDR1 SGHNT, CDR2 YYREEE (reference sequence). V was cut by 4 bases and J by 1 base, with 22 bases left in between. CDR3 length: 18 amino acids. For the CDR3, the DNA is TGTGCCAGCAGCGCAGACAGAGCGGAGCTGAGGGGCACAGATACGCAGTATTTT. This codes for CASSADRAELRGTDTQYF.

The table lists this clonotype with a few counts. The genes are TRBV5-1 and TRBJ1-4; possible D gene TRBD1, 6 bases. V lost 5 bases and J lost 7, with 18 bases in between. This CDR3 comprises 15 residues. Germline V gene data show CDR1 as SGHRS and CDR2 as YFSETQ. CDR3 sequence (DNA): TGCGCCAGCAGTCCGGGGGGCGAACCGAGTGAAAAACTGTTTTTT. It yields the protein CASSPGGEPSEKLFF.

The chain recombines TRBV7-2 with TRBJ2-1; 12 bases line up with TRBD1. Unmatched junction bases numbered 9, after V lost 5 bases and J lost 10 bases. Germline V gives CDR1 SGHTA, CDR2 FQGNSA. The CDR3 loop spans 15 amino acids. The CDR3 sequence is CASSTRGQGAFEQFF. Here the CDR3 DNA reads TGTGCCAGCAGCACCCGGGGACAGGGGGCGTTCGAGCAGTTCTTC.